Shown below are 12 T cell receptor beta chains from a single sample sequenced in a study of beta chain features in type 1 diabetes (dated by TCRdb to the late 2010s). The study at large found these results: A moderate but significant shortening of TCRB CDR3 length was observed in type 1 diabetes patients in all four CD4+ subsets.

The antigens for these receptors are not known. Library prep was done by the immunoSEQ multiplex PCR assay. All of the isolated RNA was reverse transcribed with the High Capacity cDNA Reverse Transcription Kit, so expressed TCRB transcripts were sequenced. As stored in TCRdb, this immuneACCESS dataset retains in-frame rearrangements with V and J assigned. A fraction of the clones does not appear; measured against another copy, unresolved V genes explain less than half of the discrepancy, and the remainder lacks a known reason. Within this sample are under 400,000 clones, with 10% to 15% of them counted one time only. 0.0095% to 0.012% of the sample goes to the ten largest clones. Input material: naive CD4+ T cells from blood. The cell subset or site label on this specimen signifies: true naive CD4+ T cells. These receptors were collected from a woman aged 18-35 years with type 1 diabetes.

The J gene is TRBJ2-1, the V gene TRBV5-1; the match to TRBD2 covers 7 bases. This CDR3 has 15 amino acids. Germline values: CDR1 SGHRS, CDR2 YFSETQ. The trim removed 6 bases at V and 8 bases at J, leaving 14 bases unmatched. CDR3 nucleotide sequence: TGCGCCAGCACCCTACTGGAGGGAGGGCCCGATGAGCAGTTCTTC. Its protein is CASTLLEGGPDEQFF.

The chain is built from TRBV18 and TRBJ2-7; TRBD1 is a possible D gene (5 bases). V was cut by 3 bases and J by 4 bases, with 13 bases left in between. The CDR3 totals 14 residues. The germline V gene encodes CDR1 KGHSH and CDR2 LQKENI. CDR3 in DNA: TGTGCCAGCTCACCCTCAGACAGTTCTTACGAGCAGTACTTC. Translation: CASSPSDSSYEQYF.

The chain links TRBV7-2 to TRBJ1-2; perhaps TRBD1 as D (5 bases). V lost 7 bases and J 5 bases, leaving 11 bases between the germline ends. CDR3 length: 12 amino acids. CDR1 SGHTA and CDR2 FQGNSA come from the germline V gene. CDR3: CASTRAYYGYTF. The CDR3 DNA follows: TGTGCCAGCACCAGGGCGTATTATGGCTACACCTTC.

The CDR3 bases are TGTGCCAGCAGCAGGAGGATAGCGGGCGAGACCCAGTACTTC. Protein product: CASSRRIAGETQYF. The rearrangement links TRBV9 to TRBJ2-5; 7 nucleotides match TRBD2. Losses at the gene ends were 4 bases for V and 5 bases for J; bases not matched to a gene: 8. Germline CDR1 is SGDLS and CDR2 is YYNGEE. The CDR3 consists of 14 residues.

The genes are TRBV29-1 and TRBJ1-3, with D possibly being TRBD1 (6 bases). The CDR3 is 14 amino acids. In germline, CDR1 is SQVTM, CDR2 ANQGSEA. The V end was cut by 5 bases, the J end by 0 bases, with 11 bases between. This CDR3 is CSVRGQISGNTIYF. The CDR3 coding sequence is TGCAGCGTTAGAGGACAGATCTCTGGAAACACCATATATTTT.

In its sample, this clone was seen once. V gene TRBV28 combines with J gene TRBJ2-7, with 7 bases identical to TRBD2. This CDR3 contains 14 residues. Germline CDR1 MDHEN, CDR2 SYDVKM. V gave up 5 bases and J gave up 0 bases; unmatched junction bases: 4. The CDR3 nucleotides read TGTGCCAGCAGTACCGGGGACTACTCCTACGAGCAGTACTTC. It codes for CASSTGDYSYEQYF.

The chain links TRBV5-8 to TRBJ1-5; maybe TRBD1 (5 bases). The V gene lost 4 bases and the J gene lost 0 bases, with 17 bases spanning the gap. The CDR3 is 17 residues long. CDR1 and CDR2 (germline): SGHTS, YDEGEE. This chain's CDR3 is CASSLENKGYSNQPQHF. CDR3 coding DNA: TGTGCCAGCAGCCTTGAGAATAAGGGGTATAGCAATCAGCCCCAGCATTTT.

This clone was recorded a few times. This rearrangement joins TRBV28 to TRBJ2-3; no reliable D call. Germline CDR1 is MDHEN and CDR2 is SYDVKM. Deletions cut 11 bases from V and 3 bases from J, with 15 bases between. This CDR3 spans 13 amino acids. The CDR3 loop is CAARGRRTDTQYF. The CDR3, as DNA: TGTGCCGCCAGAGGCCGCCGGACAGATACGCAGTATTTT.

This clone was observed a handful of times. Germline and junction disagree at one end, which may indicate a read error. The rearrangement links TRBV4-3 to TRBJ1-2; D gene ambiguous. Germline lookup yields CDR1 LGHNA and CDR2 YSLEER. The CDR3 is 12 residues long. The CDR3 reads CASSHPNSGYTF. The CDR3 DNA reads TGCGCCAGCAGCCACCCAAACTCTGGCTACACCTTC.

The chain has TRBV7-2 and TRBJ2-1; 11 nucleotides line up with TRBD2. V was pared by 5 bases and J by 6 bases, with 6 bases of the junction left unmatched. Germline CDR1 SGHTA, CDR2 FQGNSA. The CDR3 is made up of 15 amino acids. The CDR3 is CASSGSGRAGNEQFF. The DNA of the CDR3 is TGTGCCAGCAGCGGTAGCGGGAGGGCCGGCAATGAGCAGTTCTTC.

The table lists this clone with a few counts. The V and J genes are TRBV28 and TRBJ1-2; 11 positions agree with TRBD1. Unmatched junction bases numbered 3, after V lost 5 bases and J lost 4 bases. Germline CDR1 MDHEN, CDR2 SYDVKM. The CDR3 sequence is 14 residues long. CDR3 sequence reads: CASSPGTGGYGYTF. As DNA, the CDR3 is TGTGCCAGCAGTCCCGGGACAGGGGGCTATGGCTACACCTTC.

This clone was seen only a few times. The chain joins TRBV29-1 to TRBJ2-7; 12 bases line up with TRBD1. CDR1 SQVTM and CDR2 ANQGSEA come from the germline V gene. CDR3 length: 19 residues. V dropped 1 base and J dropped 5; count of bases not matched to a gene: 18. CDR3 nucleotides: TGCAGCGTTGAAGTGTTCGGGACAGGGGGCTTTTTTTCTAAGGACGAGCAGTACTTC. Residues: CSVEVFGTGGFFSKDEQYF.